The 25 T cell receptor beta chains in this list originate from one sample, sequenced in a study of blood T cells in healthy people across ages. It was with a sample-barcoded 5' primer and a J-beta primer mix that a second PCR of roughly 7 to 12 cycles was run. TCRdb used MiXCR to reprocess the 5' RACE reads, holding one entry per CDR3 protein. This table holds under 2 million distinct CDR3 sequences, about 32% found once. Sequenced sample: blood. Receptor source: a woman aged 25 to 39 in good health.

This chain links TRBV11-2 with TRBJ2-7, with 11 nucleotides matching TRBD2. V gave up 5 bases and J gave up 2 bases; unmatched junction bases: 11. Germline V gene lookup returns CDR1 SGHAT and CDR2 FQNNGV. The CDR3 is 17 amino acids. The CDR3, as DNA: TGTGCCAGCAGCCGTGGGACTAGCGGCTCTAGCGCCTACGAGCAGTACTTC. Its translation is CASSRGTSGSSAYEQYF.

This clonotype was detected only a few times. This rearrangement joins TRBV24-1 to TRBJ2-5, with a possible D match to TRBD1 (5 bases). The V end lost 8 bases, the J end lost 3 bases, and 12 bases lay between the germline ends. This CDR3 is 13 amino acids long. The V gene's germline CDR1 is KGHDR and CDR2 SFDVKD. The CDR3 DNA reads TGTGCCACCACACCGGGCAGGGAAGAGACCCAGTACTTC. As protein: CATTPGREETQYF.

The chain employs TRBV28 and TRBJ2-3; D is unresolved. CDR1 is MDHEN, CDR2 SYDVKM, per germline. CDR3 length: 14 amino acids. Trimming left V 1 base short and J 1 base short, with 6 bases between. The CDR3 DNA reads TGTGCCAGCAGTTTATTCGGGCGCACAGATACGCAGTATTTT. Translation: CASSLFGRTDTQYF. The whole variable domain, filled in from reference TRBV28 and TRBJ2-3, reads DVKVTQSSRYLVKRTGEKVFLECVQDMDHENMFWYRQDPGLGLRLIYFSYDVKMKEKGDIPEGYSVSREKKERFSLILESASTNQTSMYLCASSLFGRTDTQYFGPGTRLTVL.

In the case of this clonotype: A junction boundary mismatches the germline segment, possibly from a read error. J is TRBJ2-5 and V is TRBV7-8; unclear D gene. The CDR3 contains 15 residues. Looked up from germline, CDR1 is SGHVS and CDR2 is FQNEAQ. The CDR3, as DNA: TGTGCCAGCAGCTTAGTTGTTAGAAGAAAAGAGGCCCAGTACTTC. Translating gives CASSLVVRRKEAQYF.

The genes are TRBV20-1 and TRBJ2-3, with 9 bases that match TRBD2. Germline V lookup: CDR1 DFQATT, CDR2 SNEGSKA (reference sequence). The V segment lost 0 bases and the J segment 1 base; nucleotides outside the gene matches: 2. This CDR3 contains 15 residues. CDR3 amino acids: CSARDASGGTDTQYF. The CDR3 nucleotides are TGCAGTGCTAGAGATGCTAGCGGGGGCACAGATACGCAGTATTTT.

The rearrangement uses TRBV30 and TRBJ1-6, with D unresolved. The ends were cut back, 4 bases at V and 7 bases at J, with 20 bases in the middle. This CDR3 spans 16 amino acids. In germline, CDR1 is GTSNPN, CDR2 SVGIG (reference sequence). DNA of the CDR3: TGTGCCTGGATGCGTATTGAGCAGCTTCAGAATTCACCCCTCCACTTT. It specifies CAWMRIEQLQNSPLHF.

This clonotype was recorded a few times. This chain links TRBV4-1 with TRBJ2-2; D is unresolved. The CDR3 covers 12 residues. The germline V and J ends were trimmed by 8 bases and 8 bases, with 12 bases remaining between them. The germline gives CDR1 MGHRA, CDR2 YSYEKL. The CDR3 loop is CASRSEVGELFF. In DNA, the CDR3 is TGCGCCAGCCGCTCCGAGGTGGGGGAGCTGTTTTTT.

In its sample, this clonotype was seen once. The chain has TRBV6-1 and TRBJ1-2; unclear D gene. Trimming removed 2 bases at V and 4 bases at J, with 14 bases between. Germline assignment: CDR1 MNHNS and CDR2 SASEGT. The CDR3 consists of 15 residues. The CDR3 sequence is CASSEKVPRTYGYTF. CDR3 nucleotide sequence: TGTGCCAGCAGTGAAAAGGTTCCCAGGACCTATGGCTACACCTTC.

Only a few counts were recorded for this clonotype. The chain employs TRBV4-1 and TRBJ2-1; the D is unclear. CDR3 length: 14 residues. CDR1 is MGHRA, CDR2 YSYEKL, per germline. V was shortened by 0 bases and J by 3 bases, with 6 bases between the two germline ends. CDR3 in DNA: TGCGCCAGCAGCCAAGAGACAATCTACAATGAGCAGTTCTTC. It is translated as CASSQETIYNEQFF.

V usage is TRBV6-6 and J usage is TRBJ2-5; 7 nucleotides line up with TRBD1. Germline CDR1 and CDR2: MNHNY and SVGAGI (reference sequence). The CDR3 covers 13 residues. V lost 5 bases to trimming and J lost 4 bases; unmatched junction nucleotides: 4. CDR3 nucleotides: TGTGCCAGCAGTACAGGGGTAACAGAGACCCAGTACTTC. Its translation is CASSTGVTETQYF.

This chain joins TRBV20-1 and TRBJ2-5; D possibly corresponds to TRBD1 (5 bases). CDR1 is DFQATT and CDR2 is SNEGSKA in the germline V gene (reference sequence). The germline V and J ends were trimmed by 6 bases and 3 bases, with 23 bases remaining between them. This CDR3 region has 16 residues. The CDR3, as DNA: TGCAGTGCCCGTCCAGGCGGACAAACAAAGAAAGAGACCCAGTACTTC. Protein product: CSARPGGQTKKETQYF.

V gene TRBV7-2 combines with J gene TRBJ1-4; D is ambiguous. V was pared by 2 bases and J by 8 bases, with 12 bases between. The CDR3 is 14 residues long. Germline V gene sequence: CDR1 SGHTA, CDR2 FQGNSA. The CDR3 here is CASSLMGSREKLFF. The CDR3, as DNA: TGTGCCAGCAGCTTAATGGGGAGTAGGGAAAAACTGTTTTTT.

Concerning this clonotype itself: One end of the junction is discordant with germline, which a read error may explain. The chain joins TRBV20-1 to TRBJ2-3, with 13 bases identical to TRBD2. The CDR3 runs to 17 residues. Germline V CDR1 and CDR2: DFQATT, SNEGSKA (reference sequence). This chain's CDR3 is CSARDELAGGPVDTRYF. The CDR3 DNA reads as TGCAGTGCTAGAGATGAACTAGCGGGAGGGCCCGTAGATACGCGGTATTTT.

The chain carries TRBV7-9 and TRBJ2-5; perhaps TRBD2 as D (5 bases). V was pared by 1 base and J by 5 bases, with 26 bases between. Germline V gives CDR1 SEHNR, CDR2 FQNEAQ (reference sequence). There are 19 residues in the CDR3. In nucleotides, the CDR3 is TGTGCCAGCAGCTTAGATACAACCCTGGAGTGGCGGGTCGGGGAGACCCAGTACTTC. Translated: CASSLDTTLEWRVGETQYF.

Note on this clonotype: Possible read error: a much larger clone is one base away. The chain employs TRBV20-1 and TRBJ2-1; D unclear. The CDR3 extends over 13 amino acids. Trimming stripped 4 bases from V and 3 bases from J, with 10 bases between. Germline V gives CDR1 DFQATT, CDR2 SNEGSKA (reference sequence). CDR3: CSANRLFYNEQFF. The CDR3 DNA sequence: TGCAGTGCTAACCGCCTGTTCTACAATGAGCAGTTCTTC.

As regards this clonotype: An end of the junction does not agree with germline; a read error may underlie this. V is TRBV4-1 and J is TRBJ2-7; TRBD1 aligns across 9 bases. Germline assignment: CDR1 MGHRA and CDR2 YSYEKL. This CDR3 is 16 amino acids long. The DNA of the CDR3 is TGCGCCGGCAGCCAAGTTGGGACAGGGTTATCCTACGAGCAGTACTTC. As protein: CAGSQVGTGLSYEQYF.

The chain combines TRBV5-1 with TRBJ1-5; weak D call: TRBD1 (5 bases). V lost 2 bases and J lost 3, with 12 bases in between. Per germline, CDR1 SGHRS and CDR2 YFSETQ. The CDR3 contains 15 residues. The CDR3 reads CASSLTDSYNQPQHF. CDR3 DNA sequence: TGCGCCAGCAGCTTAACCGACAGTTACAATCAGCCCCAGCATTTT.

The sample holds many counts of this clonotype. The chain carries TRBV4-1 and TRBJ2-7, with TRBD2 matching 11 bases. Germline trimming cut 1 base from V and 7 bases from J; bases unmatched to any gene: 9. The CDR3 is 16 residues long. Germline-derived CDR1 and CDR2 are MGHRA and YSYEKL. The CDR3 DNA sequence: TGCGCCAGCAGCCAAGTTCCGACTAGCGGGGTAGGGGAGCAGTACTTC. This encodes CASSQVPTSGVGEQYF.

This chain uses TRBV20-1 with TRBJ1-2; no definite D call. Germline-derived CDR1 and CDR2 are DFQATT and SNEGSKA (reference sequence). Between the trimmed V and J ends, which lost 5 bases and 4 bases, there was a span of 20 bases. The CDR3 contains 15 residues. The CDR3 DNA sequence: TGCAGTGCTTTCCTAGTCGGCTCCACTGGCTATGGCTACACCTTC. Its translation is CSAFLVGSTGYGYTF.

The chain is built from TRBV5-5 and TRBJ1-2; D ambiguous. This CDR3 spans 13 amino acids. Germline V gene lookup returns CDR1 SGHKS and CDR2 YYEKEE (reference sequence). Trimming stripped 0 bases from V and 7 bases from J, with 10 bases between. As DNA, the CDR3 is TGTGCCAGCAGCTTGGTGCCCACCGGTGGCTACACCTTC. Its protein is CASSLVPTGGYTF.

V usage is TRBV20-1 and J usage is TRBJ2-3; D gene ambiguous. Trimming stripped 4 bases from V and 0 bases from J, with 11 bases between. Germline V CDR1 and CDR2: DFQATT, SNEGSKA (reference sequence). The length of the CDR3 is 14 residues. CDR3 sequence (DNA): TGCAGTGCTAACCCGACACTTAGCACAGATACGCAGTATTTT. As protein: CSANPTLSTDTQYF.

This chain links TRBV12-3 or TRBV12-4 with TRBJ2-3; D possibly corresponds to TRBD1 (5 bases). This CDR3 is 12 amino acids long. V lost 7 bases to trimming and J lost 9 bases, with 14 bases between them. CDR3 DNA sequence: TGTGCCAGCACCCCCGTGAAGGGGACGCAGTATTTT. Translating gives CASTPVKGTQYF.

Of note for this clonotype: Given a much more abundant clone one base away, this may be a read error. The CDR3 DNA reads TGCAGTGCTAGGGCTAGCGGGGTCTACGAGCAGCACTTC. Translation: CSARASGVYEQHF. V gene TRBV20-1 combines with J gene TRBJ2-7, with 9 bases lining up with TRBD2. Germline values: CDR1 DFQATT, CDR2 SNEGSKA (reference sequence). The CDR3 has 13 residues.

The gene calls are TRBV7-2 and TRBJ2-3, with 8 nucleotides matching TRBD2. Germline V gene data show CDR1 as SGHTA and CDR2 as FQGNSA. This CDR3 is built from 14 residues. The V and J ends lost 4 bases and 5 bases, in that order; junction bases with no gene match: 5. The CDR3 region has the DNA TGTGCCAGCAGCTATGGACTAGCTGTAGATACGCAGTATTTT. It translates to CASSYGLAVDTQYF.

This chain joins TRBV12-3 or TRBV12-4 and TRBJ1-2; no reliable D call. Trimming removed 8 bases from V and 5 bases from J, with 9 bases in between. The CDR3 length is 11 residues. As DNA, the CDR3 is TGTGCCAGCGGAGCCTATTATGGCTACACCTTC. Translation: CASGAYYGYTF.